This T cell receptor beta chain emerged from a study of blood T cell repertoires in COVID-19. Study context: Whether acute or convalescent, the COVID-19 samples came from the United States, Italy and Spain. T cells, B-cell-depleted T cells, or PBMCs supplied cDNA or gDNA.

This clone showed up just a few times. As originally analysed: Reference gene primer amplification gave nucleated cell count estimates. This table comes from immunoSEQ multiplex PCR, and its TCRdb copy is limited to in-frame clones, with some not included. The V and J calls and clone size come from that table; D and trimming were worked out from the DNA. Here the sample spans about 150,000 clones, over 80% being singletons. The TCR was taken from a man older than 75 with acute or convalescent COVID-19. Specimen: peripheral blood.

The CDR3 region has the DNA TGTGCCAGCAGCTCCCGTCGAGGACTGATTAACAATGAGCAGTTCTTC. Its protein is CASSSRRGLINNEQFF. The chain carries TRBV7-2 and TRBJ2-1; a possible D gene is TRBD2 (5 bases). Trimming removed 4 bases at V and 5 bases at J, with 18 bases between. The CDR3 is 16 amino acids. The germline gives CDR1 SGHTA, CDR2 FQGNSA.